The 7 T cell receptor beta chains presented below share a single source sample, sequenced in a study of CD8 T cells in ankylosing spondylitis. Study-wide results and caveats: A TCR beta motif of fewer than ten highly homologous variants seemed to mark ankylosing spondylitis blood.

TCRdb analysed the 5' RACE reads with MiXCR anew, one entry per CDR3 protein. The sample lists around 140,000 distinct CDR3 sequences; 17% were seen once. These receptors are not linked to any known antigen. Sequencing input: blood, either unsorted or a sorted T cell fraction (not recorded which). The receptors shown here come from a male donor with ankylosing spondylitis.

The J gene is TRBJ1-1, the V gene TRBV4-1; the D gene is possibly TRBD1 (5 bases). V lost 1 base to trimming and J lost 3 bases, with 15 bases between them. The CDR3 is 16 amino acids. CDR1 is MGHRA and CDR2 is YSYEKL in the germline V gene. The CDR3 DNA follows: TGCGCCAGCAGCCAAGTTCTGGGGGTTGGGGACACTGAAGCTTTCTTT. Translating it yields CASSQVLGVGDTEAFF.

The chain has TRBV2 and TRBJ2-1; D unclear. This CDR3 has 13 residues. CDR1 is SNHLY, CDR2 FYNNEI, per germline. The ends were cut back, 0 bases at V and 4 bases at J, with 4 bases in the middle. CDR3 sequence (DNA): TGTGCCAGCAGTGAAGCCCTATACAATGAGCAGTTCTTC. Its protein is CASSEALYNEQFF.

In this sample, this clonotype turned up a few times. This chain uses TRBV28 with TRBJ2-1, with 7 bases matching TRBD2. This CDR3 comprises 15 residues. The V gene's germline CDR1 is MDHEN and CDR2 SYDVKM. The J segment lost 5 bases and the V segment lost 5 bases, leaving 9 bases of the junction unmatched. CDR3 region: CASSPRRGSDNEQFF. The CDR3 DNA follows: TGTGCCAGCAGTCCCCGTCGCGGGAGTGACAATGAGCAGTTCTTC. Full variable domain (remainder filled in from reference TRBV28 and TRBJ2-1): DVKVTQSSRYLVKRTGEKVFLECVQDMDHENMFWYRQDPGLGLRLIYFSYDVKMKEKGDIPEGYSVSREKKERFSLILESASTNQTSMYLCASSPRRGSDNEQFFGPGTRLTVL.

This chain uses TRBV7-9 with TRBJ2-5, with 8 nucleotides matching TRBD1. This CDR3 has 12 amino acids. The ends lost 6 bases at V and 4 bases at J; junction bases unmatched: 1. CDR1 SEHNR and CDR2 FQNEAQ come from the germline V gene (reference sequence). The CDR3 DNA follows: TGTGCCAGCAGGGGGACAGGAGAGACCCAGTACTTC. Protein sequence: CASRGTGETQYF.

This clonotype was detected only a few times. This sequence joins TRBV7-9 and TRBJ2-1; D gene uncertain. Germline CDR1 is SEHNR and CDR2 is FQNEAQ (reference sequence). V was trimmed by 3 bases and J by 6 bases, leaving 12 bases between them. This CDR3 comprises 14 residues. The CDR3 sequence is CASSLTSRSNEQFF. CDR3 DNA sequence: TGTGCCAGCAGCTTGACCTCACGGAGCAATGAGCAGTTCTTC.

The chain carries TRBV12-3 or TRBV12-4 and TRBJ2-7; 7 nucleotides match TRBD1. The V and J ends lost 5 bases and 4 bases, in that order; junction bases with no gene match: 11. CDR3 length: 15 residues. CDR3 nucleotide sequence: TGTGCCAGCAGTCCAGGGGGAAGGAATTTGTACGAGCAGTACTTC. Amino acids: CASSPGGRNLYEQYF.

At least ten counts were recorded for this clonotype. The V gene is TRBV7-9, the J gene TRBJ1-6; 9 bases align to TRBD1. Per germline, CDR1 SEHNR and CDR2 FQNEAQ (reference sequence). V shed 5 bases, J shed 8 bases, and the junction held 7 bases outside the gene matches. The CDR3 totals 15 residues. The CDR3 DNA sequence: TGTGCCAGCAGCGTACAGGGGGCGTCAGATTCACCCCTCCACTTT. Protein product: CASSVQGASDSPLHF.